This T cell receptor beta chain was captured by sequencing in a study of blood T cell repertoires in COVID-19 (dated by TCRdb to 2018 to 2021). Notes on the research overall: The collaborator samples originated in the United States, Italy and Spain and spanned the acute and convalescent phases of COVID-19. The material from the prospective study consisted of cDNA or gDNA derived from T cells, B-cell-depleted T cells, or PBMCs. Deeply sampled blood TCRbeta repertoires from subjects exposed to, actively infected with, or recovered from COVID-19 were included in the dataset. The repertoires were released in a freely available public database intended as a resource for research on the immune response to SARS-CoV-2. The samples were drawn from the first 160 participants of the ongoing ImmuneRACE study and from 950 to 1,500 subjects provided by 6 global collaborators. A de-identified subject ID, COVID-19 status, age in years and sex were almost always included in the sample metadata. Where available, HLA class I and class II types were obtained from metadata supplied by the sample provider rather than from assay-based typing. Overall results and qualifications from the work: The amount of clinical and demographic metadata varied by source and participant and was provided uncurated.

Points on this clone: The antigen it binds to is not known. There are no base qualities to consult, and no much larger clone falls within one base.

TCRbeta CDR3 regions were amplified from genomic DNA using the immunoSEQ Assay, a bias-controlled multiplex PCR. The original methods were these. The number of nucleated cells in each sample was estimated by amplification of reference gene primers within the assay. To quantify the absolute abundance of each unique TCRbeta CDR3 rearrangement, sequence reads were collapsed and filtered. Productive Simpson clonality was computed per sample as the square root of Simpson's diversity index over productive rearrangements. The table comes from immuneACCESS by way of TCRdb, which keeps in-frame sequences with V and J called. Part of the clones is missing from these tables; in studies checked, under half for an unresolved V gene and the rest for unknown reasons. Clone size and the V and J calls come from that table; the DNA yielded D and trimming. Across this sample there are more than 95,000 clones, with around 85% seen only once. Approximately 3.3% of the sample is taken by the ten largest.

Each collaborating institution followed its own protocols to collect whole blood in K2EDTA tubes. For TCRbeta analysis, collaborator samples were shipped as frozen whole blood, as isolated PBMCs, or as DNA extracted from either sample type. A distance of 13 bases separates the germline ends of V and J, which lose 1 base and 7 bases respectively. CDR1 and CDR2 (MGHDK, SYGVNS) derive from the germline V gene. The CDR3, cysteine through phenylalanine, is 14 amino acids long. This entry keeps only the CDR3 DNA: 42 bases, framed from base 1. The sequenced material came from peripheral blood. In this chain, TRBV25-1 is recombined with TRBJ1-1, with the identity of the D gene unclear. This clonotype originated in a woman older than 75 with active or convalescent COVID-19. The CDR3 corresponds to CASSEFYLRGEAFF. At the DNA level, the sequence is TGTGCCAGCAGTGAATTTTATTTGCGGGGTGAAGCTTTCTTT. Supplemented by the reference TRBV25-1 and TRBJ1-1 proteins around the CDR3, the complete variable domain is EADIYQTPRYLVIGTGKKITLECSQTMGHDKMYWYQQDPGMELHLIHYSYGVNSTEKGDLSSESTVSRIRTEHFPLTLESARPSHTSQYLCASSEFYLRGEAFFGQGTRLTVV.